Listed here is a single TCR beta chain. This sample was taken from a study of T cells in women clearing cervical HPV infection. Clones were sequenced by immunoSEQ multiplex PCR, and TCRdb holds only the in-frame ones, with some missing. The sample table sets out some 30,000 clones. This TCR was sampled from a woman aged 18-69 years with a cervical HPV16 infection that either progressed to CIN3+ or cleared (not recorded which). The sample consisted of blood buffy coat.

The part of the CDR3 DNA that was read is TGCGCCAGCAGCTTGGACCCGCCCGGGTCCGCTCAAGAGACC. Amino acids: CASSLDPPGSAQET. The full CDR3 protein reads CASSLDPPGSAQETYTF. The chain carries TRBV5-1 and TRBJ1-2; D remains ambiguous. The observed sequence ends 3 residues before the CDR3 terminus, with the missing tail filled in from the germline J gene. Germline lookup yields CDR1 SGHRS and CDR2 YFSETQ. The CDR3 has 17 amino acids.